A selection of T cell receptor beta chains follows, all from one sample in a study of post-analysis software for immune sequencing data. Each CDR3 protein is one row after TCRdb ran MiXCR on the PCR reads. The table shows under 900,000 distinct CDR3 sequences, with about 57% occurring only once. Sample: blood. These receptors originate from a girl aged 5 to 17 with multiple sclerosis. Both conserved end residues are part of each CDR3. The order of the fields is clone size, J gene, V gene, CDR3 length, D gene, CDR3 protein, CDR3 DNA. A D gene is named only where the DNA matches it firmly. Size tells how often a clone was seen (once, few, many) or the class of an expanded clone, and some rows leave it out.

>once|TRBJ1-1|TRBV5-1|13|TRBD1
CASSSGQDGEAFF
TGCGCCAGCAGCTCAGGACAGGATGGTGAAGCTTTCTTT
>NA|TRBJ2-1|TRBV6-5|15|NA
CASTPRNRAYNEQFF
TGTGCCAGCACCCCCCGGAACAGGGCCTACAATGAGCAGTTCTTC
>NA|TRBJ2-3|TRBV7-9|15|TRBD1
CAGSQDRASTDTQYF
TGTGCCGGCAGCCAGGACAGGGCTAGCACAGATACGCAGTATTTT
>NA|TRBJ2-3|TRBV7-9|14|NA
CASSLPEVRDTQYF
TGTGCCAGCAGCTTACCGGAGGTACGAGATACGCAGTATTTT
>NA|TRBJ2-7|TRBV29-1|14|TRBD2
CSVVIGGGDRELYF
TGCAGCGTTGTAATCGGGGGGGGCGATCGGGAGCTGTACTTC
>NA|TRBJ2-5|TRBV12-3/TRBV12-4|13|TRBD1
CASRIDREETQYF
TGTGCCAGCAGGATTGACAGGGAGGAGACCCAGTACTTC
>NA|TRBJ2-4|TRBV30|16|NA
CAWSVQGELAKNIQYF
TGTGCCTGGAGTGTACAAGGGGAACTAGCCAAAAACATTCAGTACTTC
>few|TRBJ2-3|TRBV11-1|12|NA
CASSARLDTQYF
TGTGCCAGCAGCGCCCGACTAGATACGCAGTATTTT
>NA|TRBJ1-1|TRBV10-3|12|TRBD1
CVIRRQGTEAFF
TGTGTCATCAGAAGACAGGGTACTGAAGCTTTCTTT
>NA|TRBJ1-1|TRBV6-5|13|NA
CASGRRMNTEAFF
TGTGCCAGCGGGCGACGGATGAACACTGAAGCTTTCTTT
>NA|TRBJ2-1|TRBV15|14|TRBD2
CATSGGGSYDEQFF
TGTGCCACCAGCGGGGGGGGATCCTACGATGAGCAGTTCTTC
>NA|TRBJ2-7|TRBV12-3/TRBV12-4|16|NA
CASSFGRPSGSYEQYF
TGTGCCAGCAGTTTTGGGAGGCCTTCAGGCTCCTACGAGCAGTACTTC
>NA|TRBJ1-2|TRBV27|17|NA
CASSLRSGPSPNYGYTF
TGTGCCAGCAGTTTACGGTCAGGACCTTCTCCTAACTATGGCTACACCTTC
>NA|TRBJ2-1|TRBV29-1|14|NA
CSVETRSSYNEQFF
TGCAGCGTTGAAACCAGGAGCTCCTACAATGAGCAGTTCTTC
>NA|TRBJ2-4|TRBV15|14|NA
CATSRDGAAVEQYF
TGTGCCACCAGCAGAGATGGGGCCGCGGTTGAGCAGTACTTC
>NA|TRBJ1-2|TRBV29-1|16|TRBD1
CSVARPGTGGFYGYTF
TGCAGCGTGGCCCGACCCGGGACAGGGGGCTTCTATGGCTACACCTTC
>NA|TRBJ1-4|TRBV7-9|14|NA
CASSAPRGDEKLFF
TGTGCCAGCAGCGCCCCCCGGGGAGACGAAAAACTGTTTTTT
>NA|TRBJ2-7|TRBV7-2|15|NA
CASSLEVWATNEQYF
TGTGCCAGCAGCTTAGAGGTCTGGGCCACAAATGAGCAGTACTTC
>NA|TRBJ2-3|TRBV15|15|NA
CATSTLRGQTDTQYF
TGTGCCACCAGCACGCTGCGGGGACAGACAGATACGCAGTATTTT
>NA|TRBJ2-7|TRBV4-1|14|NA
CASSQLQISHEQYF
TGCGCCAGCAGCCAGTTGCAGATTAGCCACGAGCAGTACTTC
>few|TRBJ2-3|TRBV6-5|15|NA
CASSRSGPSTDTQYF
TGTGCCAGCAGTCGAAGCGGCCCCAGCACAGATACGCAGTATTTT
>NA|TRBJ2-1|TRBV5-1|15|NA
CASSLESGARNEQFF
TGCGCCAGCAGCTTGGAATCTGGCGCAAGGAATGAGCAGTTCTTC
>few|TRBJ2-7|TRBV5-1|16|NA
CASSLGAGSGGYEQYF
TGCGCCAGCAGCTTGGGTGCGGGGAGCGGTGGCTACGAGCAGTACTTC
>few|TRBJ2-1|TRBV9|11|NA
CASSGWGEQFF
TGTGCCAGCAGCGGATGGGGGGAGCAGTTCTTC
>few|TRBJ1-4|TRBV29-1|13|TRBD1
CSVVAQGREKLFF
TGCAGCGTTGTCGCACAGGGGCGGGAAAAACTGTTTTTT
>NA|TRBJ2-3|TRBV29-1|14|NA
CGVDKQGLADTQYF
TGCGGCGTTGATAAGCAGGGGTTGGCAGATACGCAGTATTTT
>NA|TRBJ1-6|TRBV2|13|TRBD1
CASTGTGSSPLHF
TGTGCCAGCACCGGGACAGGAAGTTCACCCCTCCACTTT
>NA|TRBJ2-3|TRBV29-1|13|NA
CSVEQDGTDTQYF
TGCAGCGTAGAACAGGACGGCACAGATACGCAGTATTTT
>NA|TRBJ1-2|TRBV20-1|13|NA
CSASNREDHGYTF
TGCAGTGCTAGTAACAGGGAAGATCATGGCTACACCTTC
>NA|TRBJ1-2|TRBV29-1|13|NA
CSVTGLSNYGYTF
TGCAGCGTTACAGGGTTATCGAACTATGGCTACACCTTC
>few|TRBJ2-6|TRBV6-5|18|NA
CASSYPTTVVSGANVLTF
TGTGCCAGCAGTTACCCCACGACAGTGGTGTCGGGGGCCAACGTCCTGACTTTC
>NA|TRBJ2-1|TRBV15|15|TRBD2
CATSPRTSGGNEQFF
TGTGCCACCAGCCCACGGACTAGCGGGGGCAATGAGCAGTTCTTC
>many|TRBJ2-3|TRBV6-4|15|TRBD2
CASSAGTSGTDTQYF
TGTGCCAGCAGTGCCGGGACTAGCGGAACAGATACGCAGTATTTT
>NA|TRBJ2-5|TRBV2|17|TRBD2
CASSEELSGRGRETQYF
TGTGCCAGCAGTGAGGAACTTAGCGGGAGAGGGAGAGAGACCCAGTACTTC
>few|TRBJ2-3|TRBV20-1|15|NA
CSASGRGGYGDTQYF
TGCAGTGCTAGCGGCAGGGGGGGATACGGAGATACGCAGTATTTT
>NA|TRBJ2-1|TRBV29-1|12|TRBD1
CSDRGNWNEQFF
TGCAGCGACAGGGGTAATTGGAATGAGCAGTTCTTC
>NA|TRBJ1-2|TRBV6-5|13|TRBD1
CASSYGDRQGYTF
TGTGCCAGCAGTTACGGGGACAGGCAAGGCTACACCTTC
>few|TRBJ2-3|TRBV5-1|16|TRBD2
CASRTNLAGITDTQYF
TGCGCCAGTAGGACCAACCTAGCGGGAATCACAGATACGCAGTATTTT
>NA|TRBJ1-2|TRBV12-3/TRBV12-4|12|NA
CASSFGEYGYTF
TGTGCCAGCAGTTTTGGGGAGTATGGCTACACCTTC
>NA|TRBJ2-7|TRBV3-1|13|TRBD2
CASSQHRGDEQYF
TGTGCCAGCAGCCAACATCGGGGGGACGAGCAGTACTTC
>few|TRBJ1-2|TRBV10-3|15|NA
CAISESGGSLYGYTF
TGTGCCATCAGTGAGTCCGGGGGAAGCTTGTATGGCTACACCTTC
>NA|TRBJ1-2|TRBV20-1|15|TRBD1
CSASPRAGGGYGYTF
TGCAGTGCGTCCCCCCGGGCAGGGGGGGGCTATGGCTACACCTTC
>NA|TRBJ2-3|TRBV7-2|17|NA
CASSLARRGAGTDTQYF
TGTGCCAGCAGCTTAGCGAGACGGGGGGCGGGCACAGATACGCAGTATTTT
>NA|TRBJ1-2|TRBV2|11|NA
CASNRAYGYTF
TGTGCCAGCAACAGGGCCTATGGCTACACCTTC
>NA|TRBJ1-2|TRBV29-1|16|TRBD1
CSAQRTGDPFNYGYTF
TGCAGCGCCCAAAGGACAGGGGACCCCTTTAACTATGGCTACACCTTC
>few|TRBJ2-7|TRBV20-1|15|NA
CSARDEGGRLYEQYF
TGCAGTGCTAGAGACGAGGGAGGACGCTTATACGAGCAGTACTTC
>once|TRBJ2-5|TRBV7-8|13|TRBD1
CASSSRGLETQYF
TGTGCCAGCAGCTCCAGGGGGCTGGAGACCCAGTACTTC
>NA|TRBJ2-7|TRBV11-1|18|TRBD2
CASSLALGFGGRDHEQYF
TGTGCCAGCAGCTTAGCGCTTGGATTTGGCGGGAGGGACCACGAGCAGTACTTC